A single sample gave rise to the 14 T cell receptor beta chains below, sequenced in a study of CD8+CD57+ T cells in acquired aplastic anemia. TCR beta VDJ and CDR3 profiles were obtained from a genomic DNA template. TCRdb redid the calling of the reads with MiXCR, one entry per CDR3 protein. The table shows 150,000 to 200,000 distinct CDR3 sequences, with 64% occurring only once. Material: sorted CD4+, CD8+, or CD8+CD57+ T cells (not recorded which) from PBMCs. Source of these receptors: a human donor with severe aplastic anemia or a healthy control (not recorded which).

The chain recombines TRBV7-7 with TRBJ2-1, with 9 bases aligning to TRBD2. This CDR3 contains 15 residues. Trimming at V came to 5 bases and at J to 9 bases, leaving 11 bases not matched to a gene. From germline, CDR1 is SSHAT and CDR2 FNYEAQ (reference sequence). The CDR3 sequence is CASSPRAGLASEQFF. The CDR3, as DNA: TGTGCCAGCAGCCCTCGTGCGGGACTAGCTTCTGAGCAGTTCTTC.

The rearrangement links TRBV19 to TRBJ2-3, with D maybe TRBD2 (5 bases). The CDR3 covers 14 residues. V was cut by 5 bases and J by 2 bases, with 11 bases left in between. Germline V gene data show CDR1 as LNHDA and CDR2 as SQIVND (reference sequence). DNA for the CDR3: TGTGCCAGTAGTCCGGACTCGTACACAGATACGCAGTATTTT. Translation: CASSPDSYTDTQYF. The full variable domain, rest sourced from reference TRBV19 and TRBJ2-3, is DGGITQSPKYLFRKEGQNVTLSCEQNLNHDAMYWYRQDPGQGLRLIYYSQIVNDFQKGDIAEGYSVSREKKESFPLTVTSAQKNPTAFYLCASSPDSYTDTQYFGPGTRLTVL.

The rearrangement links TRBV9 to TRBJ1-1; D is uncertain. CDR1 is SGDLS, CDR2 YYNGEE, per germline. Trimming took off 0 bases at V and 6 bases at J, with 9 bases between the two ends. CDR3 length: 13 amino acids. The CDR3 here is CASSVDPVAEAFF. The CDR3 nucleotides read TGTGCCAGCAGCGTAGATCCGGTAGCTGAAGCTTTCTTT.

This clonotype was observed many times. V gene TRBV9 combines with J gene TRBJ2-7, with D unresolved. V lost 3 bases to trimming and J lost 5 bases, with 21 bases between them. Germline V gene lookup returns CDR1 SGDLS and CDR2 YYNGEE. This CDR3 comprises 16 residues. The CDR3 DNA is TGTGCCAGCAGCGCAGGATGGGCCCTGAGTATCCACGAGCAGTACTTC. It codes for CASSAGWALSIHEQYF. Full variable domain (missing parts from reference TRBV9 and TRBJ2-7): DSGVTQTPKHLITATGQRVTLRCSPRSGDLSVYWYQQSLDQGLQFLIQYYNGEERAKGNILERFSAQQFPDLHSELNLSSLELGDSALYFCASSAGWALSIHEQYFGPGTRLTVT.

This clonotype was detected only a few times. The chain uses TRBV2 and TRBJ1-5, with 7 bases aligning to TRBD1. The CDR3 consists of 15 residues. Per germline, CDR1 SNHLY and CDR2 FYNNEI. With V trimmed by 4 bases and J by 0 bases, 3 bases remained unmatched. DNA of the CDR3: TGTGCCAGCAGTGGAGGGGGCTTTAGCAATCAGCCCCAGCATTTT. Translation: CASSGGGFSNQPQHF.

The chain recombines TRBV2 with TRBJ2-2; no clear D gene. This CDR3 contains 16 residues. The germline V gene encodes CDR1 SNHLY and CDR2 FYNNEI. Between the trimmed V and J ends, which lost 4 bases and 5 bases, there was a span of 17 bases. CDR3: CASSVGQLLMTGELFF. The CDR3 DNA reads as TGTGCCAGCAGTGTGGGCCAGCTTTTAATGACCGGGGAGCTGTTTTTT.

The V and J genes are TRBV9 and TRBJ2-3; 10 bases agree with TRBD2. J lost 5 bases, V lost 3 bases, and 6 bases had no gene match. Germline CDR1 and CDR2: SGDLS and YYNGEE. The CDR3 sequence is 15 residues long. The DNA of the CDR3 is TGTGCCAGCAGCGAAAGCGGGGGGGCCTTAGATACGCAGTATTTT. Translated, it gives CASSESGGALDTQYF.

The genes are TRBV25-1 and TRBJ1-4; the D gene is possibly TRBD1 (5 bases). The V gene's germline CDR1 is MGHDK and CDR2 SYGVNS. This CDR3 has 16 amino acids. Trimming shortened V by 3 bases and J by 3 bases, and 14 bases separated the two germline ends. CDR3 nucleotide sequence: TGTGCCAGCAGTGAGTCCCCGGGACGCGCTAATGAAAAACTGTTTTTT. It is translated as CASSESPGRANEKLFF. The variable domain in full, with the rest retrieved from reference TRBV25-1 and TRBJ1-4, is EADIYQTPRYLVIGTGKKITLECSQTMGHDKMYWYQQDPGMELHLIHYSYGVNSTEKGDLSSESTVSRIRTEHFPLTLESARPSHTSQYLCASSESPGRANEKLFFGSGTQLSVL.

The chain joins TRBV2 to TRBJ2-1; 14 nucleotides align to TRBD2. J was trimmed by 8 bases and V by 0 bases; bases with no gene match: 3. Germline V lookup: CDR1 SNHLY, CDR2 FYNNEI. The CDR3 spans 16 residues. In DNA form, the CDR3 reads TGTGCCAGCAGTGAAGCAACGGGACTAGCGGGAGATGAGCAGTTCTTC. Its protein is CASSEATGLAGDEQFF.

This clonotype was seen a single time. The genes are TRBV2 and TRBJ2-7; TRBD2 might be the D (5 bases). Germline V gives CDR1 SNHLY, CDR2 FYNNEI. V lost 0 bases and J lost 10, with 19 bases in between. The CDR3 spans 15 residues. The CDR3 loop is CASSEALRAAGEQYF. The CDR3 DNA is TGTGCCAGCAGTGAAGCGCTTCGAGCGGCCGGCGAACAGTACTTC.

The chain combines TRBV7-6 with TRBJ2-7; 9 bases fit TRBD1. The germline V gene encodes CDR1 SGHVS and CDR2 FNYEAQ. There are 14 residues in the CDR3. Trimming cost V 5 bases and J 6 bases; bases outside gene matches: 8. The CDR3 nucleotides are TGTGCCAGCAGCCCGGGACAGGGTCGGTTCGAGCAGTACTTC. Amino acid sequence: CASSPGQGRFEQYF.

The rearrangement joins TRBV20-1 to TRBJ2-1; TRBD2 agrees at 8 bases. Germline V gene lookup returns CDR1 DFQATT and CDR2 SNEGSKA (reference sequence). This CDR3 has 16 amino acids. Trimming took 4 bases from V and 2 from J; bases not matched to a gene: 10. Here the CDR3 reads CSATPYRGGTYNEQFF. The CDR3 DNA sequence: TGCAGTGCTACACCCTATCGGGGGGGGACCTACAATGAGCAGTTCTTC.

This clonotype came up a few times. In nucleotides, the CDR3 is TGTGCCAGCAGCTCCGGGACAGTGGCCCTGGGGGAGCAGTACTTC. Translating gives CASSSGTVALGEQYF. The chain couples TRBV5-4 to TRBJ2-7, with 7 bases aligning to TRBD1. After removal of 3 bases from V and 7 bases from J, the junction contained 13 bases not matched to a gene. Germline CDR1 is SGHNT and CDR2 is YYREEE (reference sequence). The CDR3 covers 15 residues.

This clonotype was recorded many times. This chain joins TRBV13 and TRBJ2-3; no reliable D call. There are 14 residues in the CDR3. CDR1 is PRHDT and CDR2 is FYEKMQ in the germline V gene (reference sequence). Trimming took 2 bases from V and 0 from J, leaving 6 bases between them. Here the CDR3 reads CASSLRVSTDTQYF. As DNA, the CDR3 is TGTGCCAGCAGCTTACGGGTGAGCACAGATACGCAGTATTTT.